This T cell receptor beta chain was recorded in a study of cytomegalovirus exposure and HLA in healthy donors. 60 Vbeta and 13 Jbeta primers were used in PCR. Sequencing used immunoSEQ multiplex PCR; TCRdb keeps in-frame clones, though not all of them. Among about 55,000 clones, approximately 80% were seen once, and the ten largest hold approximately 2.4%. Trimming took 5 bases from V and 6 from J; bases not matched to a gene: 8. From germline, CDR1 is LNHNV and CDR2 YYDKDF (reference sequence). The CDR3 length is 15 residues. The sequencing sample was made of PBMCs. The sequence was collected from a female donor in good health and CMV-seronegative. This chain links TRBV15 with TRBJ2-1, with 9 bases fitting TRBD2. In DNA, the CDR3 is TGTGCCACCAGCGTTGGGACTAGCCTGGGCAATGAGCAGTTCTTC. Translating it yields CATSVGTSLGNEQFF.